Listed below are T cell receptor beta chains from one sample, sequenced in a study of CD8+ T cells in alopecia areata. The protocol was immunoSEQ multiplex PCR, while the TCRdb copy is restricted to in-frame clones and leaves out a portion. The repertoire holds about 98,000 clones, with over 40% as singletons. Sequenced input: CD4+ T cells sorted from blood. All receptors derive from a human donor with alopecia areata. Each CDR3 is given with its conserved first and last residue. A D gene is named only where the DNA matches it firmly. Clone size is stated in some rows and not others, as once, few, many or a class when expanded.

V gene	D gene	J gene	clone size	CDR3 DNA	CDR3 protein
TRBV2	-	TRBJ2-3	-	TGTGCCAGCAGTCGGGTAACAGATACGCAGTATTTT	CASSRVTDTQYF
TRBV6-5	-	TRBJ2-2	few	TGTGCCAGCAGAGTTCAGTCCGGGGAGCTGTTTTTT	CASRVQSGELFF
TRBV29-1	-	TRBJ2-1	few	TGCAGCGTTCGGACAAGCTCCTACAATGAGCAGTTCTTC	CSVRTSSYNEQFF
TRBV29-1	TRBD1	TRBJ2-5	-	TGCAGCGCTGAAAGTATACCGGGACAGGGGTGGGAGACCCAGTACTTC	CSAESIPGQGWETQYF
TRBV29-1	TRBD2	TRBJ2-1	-	TGCAGCGCCATAGGGACTAGCGGGAGGGGTCTCAATGAGCAGTTCTTC	CSAIGTSGRGLNEQFF
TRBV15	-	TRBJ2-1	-	TGTGCCACCAGCAGAGATCTTATTGGCAATGAGCAGTTCTTC	CATSRDLIGNEQFF
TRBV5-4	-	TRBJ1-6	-	TGTGCCAGCAGCTTGGAACGGGGTAATTCACCCCTCCACTTT	CASSLERGNSPLHF
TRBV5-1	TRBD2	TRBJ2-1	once	TGCGCCAGCAGCTTGGTCGGTAGCGGGGGGGATTACAATGAGCAGTTCTTC	CASSLVGSGGDYNEQFF
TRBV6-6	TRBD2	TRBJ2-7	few	TGTGCCAGCAGTAGCGGGGGGGTGTACGAGCAGTACTTC	CASSSGGVYEQYF
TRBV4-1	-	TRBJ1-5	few	TGCGCCAGCAGTACTAGAGGCGGTCAGCCCCAGCATTTT	CASSTRGGQPQHF
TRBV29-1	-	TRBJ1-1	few	TGCAGCGTTGTCAGGGGCATGAACACTGAAGCTTTCTTT	CSVVRGMNTEAFF
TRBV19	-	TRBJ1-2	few	TGTGCCAGTAGTCTCAGGACAGCGGGGGACTATGGCTACACCTTC	CASSLRTAGDYGYTF
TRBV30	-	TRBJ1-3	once	TGTGCCTGGAGGGGGAAGAGACTCAACTCTGGAAACACCATATATTTT	CAWRGKRLNSGNTIYF
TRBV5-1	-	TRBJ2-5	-	TGCGCCAGCAGCTTGTCGGGGCAAGAGACCCAGTACTTC	CASSLSGQETQYF
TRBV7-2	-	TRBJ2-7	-	TGTGCCAGCAGCTTAGCTGGGGACCGTACCTACGAGCAGTACTTC	CASSLAGDRTYEQYF
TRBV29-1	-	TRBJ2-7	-	TGCAGCGTTGGGAGGGCAGGACTCCCTTACGAGCAGTACTTC	CSVGRAGLPYEQYF
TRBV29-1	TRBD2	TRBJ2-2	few	TGCAGCGTTGAGGTTCTAGCGGGAGATGGGACCGGGGAGCTGTTTTTT	CSVEVLAGDGTGELFF
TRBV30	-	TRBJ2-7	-	TGTGCCTGGAGTGTAATCTCTTACGAGCAGTACTTC	CAWSVISYEQYF
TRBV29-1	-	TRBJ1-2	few	TGCAGCGTTGACTCAATTTGGGGGGATACCTTGAATGGCTACACCTTC	CSVDSIWGDTLNGYTF
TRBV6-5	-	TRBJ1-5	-	TGTGCCAGCAGTCAAGGGGACAGCAATCAGCCCCAGCATTTT	CASSQGDSNQPQHF
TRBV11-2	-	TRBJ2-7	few	TGTGCCAGCAGCCCGCGGAAGGGGGAGTTTCGCGAGCAGTACTTC	CASSPRKGEFREQYF
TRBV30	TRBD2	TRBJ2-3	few	TGTGCCTGGAGTAAAGCGGGGGAAGATACGCAGTATTTT	CAWSKAGEDTQYF
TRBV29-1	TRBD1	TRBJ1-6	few	TGCAGCGTTCCGTCGACAGGGGTCGATAATTCACCCCTCCACTTT	CSVPSTGVDNSPLHF
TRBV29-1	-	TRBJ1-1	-	TGCAGCGTTGAATCCAGGGAGAGGACTGAAGCTTTCTTT	CSVESRERTEAFF
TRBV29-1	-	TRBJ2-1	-	TGCAGCGAAGGGGGGCTCTACAATGAGCAGTTCTTC	CSEGGLYNEQFF
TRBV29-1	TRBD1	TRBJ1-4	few	TGCAGCGTTCGAAAAGGGACAGGGGAGGAAAAACTGTTTTTT	CSVRKGTGEEKLFF
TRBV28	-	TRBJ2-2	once	TGTGCCAGCGGGAGTTTGAACACCGGGGAGCTGTTTTTT	CASGSLNTGELFF
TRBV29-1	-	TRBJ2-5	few	TGCAGCGTCGGGACACATCAAGAGACCCAGTACTTC	CSVGTHQETQYF
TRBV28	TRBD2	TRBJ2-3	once	TGTGCCAGCAGTCCCGGGACTAGCGGGATAAGCACAGATACGCAGTATTTT	CASSPGTSGISTDTQYF
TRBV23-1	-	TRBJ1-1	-	TGCGCCAGCAGTCCGGTGGGCACTGAAGCTTTCTTT	CASSPVGTEAFF
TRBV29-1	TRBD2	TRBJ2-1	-	TGCAGCGGCCGGGACCCGGGGGGTGAGCAGTTCTTC	CSGRDPGGEQFF
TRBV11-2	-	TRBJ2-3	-	TGTGCCAGCAGCTTAGCCAGGGTTGCAGATACGCAGTATTTT	CASSLARVADTQYF
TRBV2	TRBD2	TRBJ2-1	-	TGTGCCAGCGCGGGACTAGCAAAGCCCAATGAGCAGTTCTTC	CASAGLAKPNEQFF
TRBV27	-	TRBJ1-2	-	TGTGCCAACACGAACAGGGCAGGCTACACCTTC	CANTNRAGYTF
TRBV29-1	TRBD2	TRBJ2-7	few	TGCAGCGGCGGGGGGGGACTGGGCTACGAGCAGTACTTC	CSGGGGLGYEQYF
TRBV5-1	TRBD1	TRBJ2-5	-	TGCGCCAGCAGCGGACGGACAGGGCAAGAGACCCAGTACTTC	CASSGRTGQETQYF
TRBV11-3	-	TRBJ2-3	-	TGTGCCAGCAGCTTAGTGTCAGATACGCAGTATTTT	CASSLVSDTQYF
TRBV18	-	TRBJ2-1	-	TGTGCCAGCTCGTCAATGCTAGGAGAGCAGTTCTTC	CASSSMLGEQFF
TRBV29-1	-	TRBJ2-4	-	TGCAGCGTTGTTTTCGTTACAGGCGAAAACATTCAGTACTTC	CSVVFVTGENIQYF
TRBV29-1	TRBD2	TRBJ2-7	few	TGCAGCGTCGCGCGGGGGGGGTACTCCTACGAGCAGTACTTC	CSVARGGYSYEQYF
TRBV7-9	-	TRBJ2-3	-	TGTGCCAGCAGCTCTCGACTAGGGAGCACAGATACGCAGTATTTT	CASSSRLGSTDTQYF
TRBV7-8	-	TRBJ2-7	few	TGTGCCAGCAGCGTGGACACCCTCTACGAGCAGTACTTC	CASSVDTLYEQYF
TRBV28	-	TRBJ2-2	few	TGTGCCAGCAGTTTATGGGGCAGGGACACCGGGGAGCTGTTTTTT	CASSLWGRDTGELFF
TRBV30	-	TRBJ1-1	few	TGTGCCTGCCGCAGGCCGGGGAACACTGAAGCTTTCTTT	CACRRPGNTEAFF
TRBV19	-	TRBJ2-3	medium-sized	TGTGCCAGTAGTATGCGCAACACAGATACGCAGTATTTT	CASSMRNTDTQYF
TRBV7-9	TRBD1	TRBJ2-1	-	TGTGCCAGCAGCTTACTGGGACAGTACAATGAGCAGTTCTTC	CASSLLGQYNEQFF
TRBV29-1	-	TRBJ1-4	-	TGCAGCGTTGAAGGGACCCGAGACGATGAAAAACTGTTTTTT	CSVEGTRDDEKLFF
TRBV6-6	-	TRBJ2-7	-	TGTGCCAGCAAGGACCTCGGTTCCTACGAGCAGTACTTC	CASKDLGSYEQYF
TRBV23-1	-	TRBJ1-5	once	TGCGCCACCACCACGGGGGGAGGGATCAGGCAGCCCCAGCATTTT	CATTTGGGIRQPQHF
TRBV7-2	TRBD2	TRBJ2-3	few	TGTGCCAGCAGCCGGGAGGGTACGCAGTATTTT	CASSREGTQYF
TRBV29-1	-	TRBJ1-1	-	TGCAGCGTTGAGGGGGTCTACACTGAAGCTTTCTTT	CSVEGVYTEAFF
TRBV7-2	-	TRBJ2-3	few	TGTGCCAGCAGGGCTCCCCCGGGGGATACGCAGTATTTT	CASRAPPGDTQYF
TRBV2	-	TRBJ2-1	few	TGTGCCAGCAGTTACAACAATGAGCAGTTCTTC	CASSYNNEQFF
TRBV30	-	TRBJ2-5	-	TGTGCCTGGAGGACAGGAGCCCTAGAGACCCAGTACTTC	CAWRTGALETQYF
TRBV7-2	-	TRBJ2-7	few	TGTGCCAGCAGCTCGCAGCCCTTCACGGACGAGCAGTACTTC	CASSSQPFTDEQYF
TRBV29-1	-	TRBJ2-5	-	TGCAGCGTTGCAGTCAGCTCAAAAGAGACCCAGTACTTC	CSVAVSSKETQYF
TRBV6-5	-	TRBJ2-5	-	TGTGCCAGCAGTTACGGGTCGCGCCCCCAAGAGACCCAGTACTTC	CASSYGSRPQETQYF
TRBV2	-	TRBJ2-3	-	TGTGCCAGCAGCCGCTCGACAGATACGCAGTATTTT	CASSRSTDTQYF
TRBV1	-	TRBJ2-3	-	TGCACCAGCAGCCAAAACTCGTGTTGGGATACGCAGTATTTT	CTSSQNSCWDTQYF
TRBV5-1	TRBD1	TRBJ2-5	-	TGCGCCAGCAGCATCTACAGGGGGCGGGAGACCCAGTACTTC	CASSIYRGRETQYF